Detailed here is one T cell receptor (beta chain). The antigen is undetermined. The data stem from a study of vaccination effects on CD4 cells after COVID-19. The study's findings and limits: In convalescent patients, vaccine-induced clones largely differed from infection-induced clones.

CDR1 is LGHNT, CDR2 FRNRAP, per germline. After removal of 1 base from V and 0 bases from J, the junction contained 6 bases not matched to a gene. CDR3 size: 17 residues. The data were produced by immunoSEQ multiplex PCR, yet TCRdb's version contains in-frame clones alone and is incomplete. The sample records about 50,000 clones, about four fifths being singletons. With approximately 9 days of culture completed, CD4+ T cells were isolated. By PCR, the person was confirmed to have had SARS-CoV-2 infection between March and December 2020. Participants received two doses of either the BNT162b2 or mRNA-1273 vaccine.

The receptor's source is a human donor who had a prior SARS-CoV-2 infection. This sample comprised CD4+ T cells from PBMCs cultured without peptide, obtained after COVID-19 vaccination. The V gene is TRBV12-5, the J gene TRBJ2-1, with 7 bases lining up with TRBD2. The CDR3 region has the DNA TGTGCTAGTGGTTTGGGACTCCTAGCGGACTCCTACAATGAGCAGTTCTTC. It codes for CASGLGLLADSYNEQFF.